This T cell receptor beta chain was sequenced in a study of OX40 agonist ivuxolimab in advanced cancers. Study summary: Dose-escalation cases comprised hepatocellular carcinoma, melanoma, renal cell or head and neck cancer. With a range of roughly 20 to 80, age averaged approximately 60 years, and around 80% were male.

Sampling of blood occurred at baseline, cycle 4 day 1, and cycle 7 day 1. Study findings and constraints: Expanded clones were, on average, more numerous among CD8+ T cells than CD4+.

The CDR3 runs 14 residues. Germline V gene sequence: CDR1 SGHRS, CDR2 YFSETQ. Trimming removed 0 bases at V and 4 bases at J, with 10 bases between. Produced via immunoSEQ multiplex PCR; TCRdb's table is partial and in-frame only. The table lists more than 70,000 clones, roughly 87% of them singletons, with 0.5% to 0.6% in the top ten. Note on this clone: Its antigen is currently unknown.

The V call is TRBV5-1, the J call TRBJ1-1; D may be TRBD1 (5 bases). The source material was CD4+ or CD8+ T cells sorted from blood, sampled in a trial of the OX40 agonist ivuxolimab. The TCR sequence derives from an adult with an advanced solid tumor such as melanoma, head and neck, liver or kidney cancer. CDR3 residues: CASSLEGRVTEAFF. The CDR3 DNA reads as TGCGCCAGCAGCTTGGAGGGACGGGTCACTGAAGCTTTCTTT. Based on the CDR3 plus reference TRBV5-1 and TRBJ1-1, the full variable domain is KAGVTQTPRYLIKTRGQQVTLSCSPISGHRSVSWYQQTPGQGLQFLFEYFSETQRNKGNFPGRFSGRQFSNSRSEMNVSTLELGDSALYLCASSLEGRVTEAFFGQGTRLTVV.